This T cell receptor beta chain was recovered during a study of T cell responses to AZD1222 COVID-19 vaccine. About the study: Whether given at about 4 or about 12 weeks, second doses were pooled. General study results and limits: With two AZD1222 doses given, Spike-specific TCR breadth and depth both rose.

This clone was observed once. The antigen is undetermined. CDR1 and CDR2 (germline): SGHNT, YENEEA. V was pared by 5 bases and J by 7 bases, with 14 bases between. The CDR3 contains 14 residues. TCRdb's copy holds only in-frame clones and misses some; the assay was immunoSEQ multiplex PCR. The sample consists of about 84,000 clones, 70% to 90% of them appearing once. This specimen consisted of peripheral blood, obtained on day 0 of AZD1222 vaccination. The clonotype originates from an adult in good health. The chain combines TRBV11-3 with TRBJ2-2; D gene ambiguous. The CDR3 loop reads CASSPGRLNGELFF. Written as DNA, the CDR3 is TGTGCCAGCAGCCCCGGAAGGCTGAACGGGGAGCTGTTTTTT.